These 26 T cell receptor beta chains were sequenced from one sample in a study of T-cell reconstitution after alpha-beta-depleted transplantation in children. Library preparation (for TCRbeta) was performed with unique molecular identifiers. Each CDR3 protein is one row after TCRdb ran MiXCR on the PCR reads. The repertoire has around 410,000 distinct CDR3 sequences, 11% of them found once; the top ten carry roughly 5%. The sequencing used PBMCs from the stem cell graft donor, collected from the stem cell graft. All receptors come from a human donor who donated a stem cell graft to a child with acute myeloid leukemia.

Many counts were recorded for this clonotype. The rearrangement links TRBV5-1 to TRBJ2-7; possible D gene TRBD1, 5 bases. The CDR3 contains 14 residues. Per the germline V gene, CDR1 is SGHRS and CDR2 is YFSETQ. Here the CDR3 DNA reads TGTGCCAGCAGCTTAGGCCAGGGTTCCTACGAGCAGTACGTC. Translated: CASSLGQGSYEQYV.

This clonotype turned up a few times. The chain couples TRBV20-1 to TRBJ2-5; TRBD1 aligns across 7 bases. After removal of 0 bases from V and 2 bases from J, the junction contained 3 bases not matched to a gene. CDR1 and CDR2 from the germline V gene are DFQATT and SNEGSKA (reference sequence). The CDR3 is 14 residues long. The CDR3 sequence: CSARDGTDQETQYF. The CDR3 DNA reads TGCAGTGCTAGAGACGGGACAGATCAAGAGACCCAGTACTTC.

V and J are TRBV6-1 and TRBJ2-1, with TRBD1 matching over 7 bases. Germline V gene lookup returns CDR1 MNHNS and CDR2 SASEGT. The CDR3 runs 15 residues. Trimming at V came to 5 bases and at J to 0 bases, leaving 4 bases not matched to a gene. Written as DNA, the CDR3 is TGTGCCAGCAGTACACCAGGGGGCTCCTACAATGAGCAGTTCTTC. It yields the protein CASSTPGGSYNEQFF.

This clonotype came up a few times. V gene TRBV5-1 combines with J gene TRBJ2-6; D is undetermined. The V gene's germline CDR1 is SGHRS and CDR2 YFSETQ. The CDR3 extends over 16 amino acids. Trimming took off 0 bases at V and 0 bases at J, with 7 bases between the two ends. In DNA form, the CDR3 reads TGCGCCAGCAGCTTGGGACAAAGCTCTGGGGCCAACGTCCTGACTTTC. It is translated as CASSLGQSSGANVLTF.

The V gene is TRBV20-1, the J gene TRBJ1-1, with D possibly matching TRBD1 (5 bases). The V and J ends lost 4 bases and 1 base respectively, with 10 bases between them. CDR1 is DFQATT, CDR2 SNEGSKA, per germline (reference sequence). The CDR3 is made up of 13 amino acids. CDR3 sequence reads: CSAKKRGNTEAFF. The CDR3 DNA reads TGCAGTGCTAAAAAGAGGGGGAACACTGAAGCTTTCTTT.

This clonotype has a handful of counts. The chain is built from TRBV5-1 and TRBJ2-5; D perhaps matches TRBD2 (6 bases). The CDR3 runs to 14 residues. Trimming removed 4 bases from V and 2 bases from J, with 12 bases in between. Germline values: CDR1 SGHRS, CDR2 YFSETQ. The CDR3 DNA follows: TGCGCCAGCAGCGATGGGGGACTTCAAGAGACCCAGTACTTC. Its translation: CASSDGGLQETQYF.

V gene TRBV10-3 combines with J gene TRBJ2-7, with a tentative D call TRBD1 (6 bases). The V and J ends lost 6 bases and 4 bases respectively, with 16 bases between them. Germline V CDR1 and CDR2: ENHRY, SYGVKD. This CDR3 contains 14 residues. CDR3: CAIRPETGDYEQYV. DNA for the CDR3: TGTGCCATCAGGCCCGAGACAGGCGATTACGAGCAGTACGTC.

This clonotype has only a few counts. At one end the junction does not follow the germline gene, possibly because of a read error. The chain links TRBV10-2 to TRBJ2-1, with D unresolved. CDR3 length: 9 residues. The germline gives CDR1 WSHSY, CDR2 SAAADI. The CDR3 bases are TGCGCCAGCCAGGCCGGAGAGCAGTTC. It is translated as CASQAGEQF.

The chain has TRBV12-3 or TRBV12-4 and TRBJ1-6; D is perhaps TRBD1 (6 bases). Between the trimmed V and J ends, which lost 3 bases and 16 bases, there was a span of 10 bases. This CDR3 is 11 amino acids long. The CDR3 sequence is CASSFRGGLHF. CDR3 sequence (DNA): TGTGCCAGCAGTTTTCGAGGGGGTCTCCACTTT.

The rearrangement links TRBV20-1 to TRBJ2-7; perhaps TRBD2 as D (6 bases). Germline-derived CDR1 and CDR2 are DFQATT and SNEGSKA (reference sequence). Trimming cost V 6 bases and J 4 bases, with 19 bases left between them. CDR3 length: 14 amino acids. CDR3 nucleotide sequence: TGCAGTGCGGAGATGGGGGGATGGAGGTACGAGCAGTACTTC. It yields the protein CSAEMGGWRYEQYF.

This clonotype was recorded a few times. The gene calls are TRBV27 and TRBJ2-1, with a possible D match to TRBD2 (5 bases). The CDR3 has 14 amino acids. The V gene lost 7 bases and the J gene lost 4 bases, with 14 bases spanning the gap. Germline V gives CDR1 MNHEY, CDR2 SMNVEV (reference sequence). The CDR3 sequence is CASTPAGVYNEQFF. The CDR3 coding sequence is TGTGCCAGCACTCCCGCCGGGGTTTACAATGAGCAGTTCTTC.

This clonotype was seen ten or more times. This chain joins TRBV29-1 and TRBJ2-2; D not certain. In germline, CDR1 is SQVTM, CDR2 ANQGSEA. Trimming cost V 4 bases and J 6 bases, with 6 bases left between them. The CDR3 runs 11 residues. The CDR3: CSVVRSGELFF. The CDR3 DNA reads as TGCAGCGTTGTTAGGTCCGGGGAGCTGTTTTTT.

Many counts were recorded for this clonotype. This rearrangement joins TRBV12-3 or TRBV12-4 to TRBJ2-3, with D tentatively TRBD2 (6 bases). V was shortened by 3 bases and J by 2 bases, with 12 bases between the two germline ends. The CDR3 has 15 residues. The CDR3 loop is CASSFGRGYTDTQYF. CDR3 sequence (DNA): TGTGCCAGCAGTTTCGGCCGGGGGTACACAGATACGCAGTATTTT.

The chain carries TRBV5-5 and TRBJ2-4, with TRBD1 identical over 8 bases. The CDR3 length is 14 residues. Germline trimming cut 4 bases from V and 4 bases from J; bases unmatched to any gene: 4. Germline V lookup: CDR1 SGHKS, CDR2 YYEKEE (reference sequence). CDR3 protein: CASSKDREKNIQYF. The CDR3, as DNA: TGTGCCAGCAGCAAGGACAGGGAAAAAAACATTCAGTACTTC.

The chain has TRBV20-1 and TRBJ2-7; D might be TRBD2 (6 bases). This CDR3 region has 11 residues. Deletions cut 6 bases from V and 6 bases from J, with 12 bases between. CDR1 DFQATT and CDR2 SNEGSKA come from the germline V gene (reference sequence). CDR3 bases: TGCAGTGCCCGAGCGGGCCCCGAGCAGTACTTC. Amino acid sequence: CSARAGPEQYF.

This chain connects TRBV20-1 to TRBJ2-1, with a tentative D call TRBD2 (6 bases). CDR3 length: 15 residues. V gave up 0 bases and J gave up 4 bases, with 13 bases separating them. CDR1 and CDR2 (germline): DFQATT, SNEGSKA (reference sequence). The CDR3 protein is CSARDLISGYNEQFF. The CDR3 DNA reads TGCAGTGCTAGAGATCTGATTAGCGGATACAATGAGCAGTTCTTC.

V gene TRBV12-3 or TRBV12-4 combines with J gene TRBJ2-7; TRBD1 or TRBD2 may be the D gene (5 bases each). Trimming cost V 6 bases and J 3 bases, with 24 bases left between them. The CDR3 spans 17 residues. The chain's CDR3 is CASSQTGTGKGIYEQYF. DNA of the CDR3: TGTGCCAGCAGCCAAACCGGGACCGGTAAAGGGATCTACGAGCAGTACTTC.

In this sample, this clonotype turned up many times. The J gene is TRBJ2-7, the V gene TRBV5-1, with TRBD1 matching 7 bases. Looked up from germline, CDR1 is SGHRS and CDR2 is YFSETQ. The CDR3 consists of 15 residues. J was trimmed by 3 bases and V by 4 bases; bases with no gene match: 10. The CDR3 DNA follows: TGCGCCAGCAGCAGTACAGGGGCCAAATACTACGAGCAGTACTTC. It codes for CASSSTGAKYYEQYF.

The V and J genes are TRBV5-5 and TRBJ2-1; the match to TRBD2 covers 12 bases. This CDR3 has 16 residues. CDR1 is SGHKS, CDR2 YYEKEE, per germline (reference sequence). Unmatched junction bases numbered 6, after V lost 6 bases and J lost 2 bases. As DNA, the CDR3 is TGTGCCAGCACCCAGAGACTAGCGGGGGCCTACAATGAGCAGTTCTTC. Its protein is CASTQRLAGAYNEQFF.

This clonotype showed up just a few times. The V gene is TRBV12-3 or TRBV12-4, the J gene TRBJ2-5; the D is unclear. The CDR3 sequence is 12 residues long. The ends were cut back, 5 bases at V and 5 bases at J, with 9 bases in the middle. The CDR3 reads CASSVGPETQYF. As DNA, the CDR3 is TGTGCCAGCAGTGTCGGACCGGAGACCCAGTACTTC.

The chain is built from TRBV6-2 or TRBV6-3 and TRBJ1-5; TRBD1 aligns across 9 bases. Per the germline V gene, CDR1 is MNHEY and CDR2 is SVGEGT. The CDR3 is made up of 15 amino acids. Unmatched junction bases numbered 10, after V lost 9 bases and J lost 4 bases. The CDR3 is CASNTRQGVNQPQHF. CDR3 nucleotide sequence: TGTGCCAGTAATACCCGACAGGGGGTTAATCAGCCCCAGCATTTT.

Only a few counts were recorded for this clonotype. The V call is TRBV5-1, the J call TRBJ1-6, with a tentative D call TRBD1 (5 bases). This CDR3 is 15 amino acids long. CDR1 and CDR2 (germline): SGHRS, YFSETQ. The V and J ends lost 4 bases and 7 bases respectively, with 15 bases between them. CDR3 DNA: TGCGCCAGCAGCGGGCCCGGGACGGAAAATTCACCCCTCCACTTT. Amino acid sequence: CASSGPGTENSPLHF.

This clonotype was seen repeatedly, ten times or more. CDR3: CASSQNRADAGAFF. As DNA, the CDR3 is TGTGCCAGCAGCCAAAACCGGGCCGATGCTGGAGCTTTCTTT. The chain carries TRBV4-2 and TRBJ1-1; no clear D. There are 14 residues in the CDR3. V was shortened by 2 bases and J by 10 bases, with 17 bases between the two germline ends. Germline loops: CDR1 LGHNA, CDR2 YNFKEQ.

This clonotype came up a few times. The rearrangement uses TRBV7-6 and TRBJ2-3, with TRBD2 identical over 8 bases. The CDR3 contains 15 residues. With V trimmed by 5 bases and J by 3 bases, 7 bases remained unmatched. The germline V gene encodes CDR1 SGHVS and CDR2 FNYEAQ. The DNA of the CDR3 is TGTGCCAGCAGCCGGACTAGCTTCGAGACAGATACGCAGTATTTT. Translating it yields CASSRTSFETDTQYF.

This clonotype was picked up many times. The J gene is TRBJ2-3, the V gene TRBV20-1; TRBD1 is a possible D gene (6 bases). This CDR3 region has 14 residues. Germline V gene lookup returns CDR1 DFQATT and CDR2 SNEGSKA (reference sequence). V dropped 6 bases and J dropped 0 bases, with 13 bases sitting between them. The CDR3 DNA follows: TGCAGTGCCCCATTGGGGGCTAGCACAGATACGCAGTATTTT. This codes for CSAPLGASTDTQYF.

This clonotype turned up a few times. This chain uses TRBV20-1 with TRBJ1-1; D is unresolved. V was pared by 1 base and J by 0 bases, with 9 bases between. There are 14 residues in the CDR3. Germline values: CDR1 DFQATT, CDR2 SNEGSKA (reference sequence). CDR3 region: CSARVSSLNTEAFF. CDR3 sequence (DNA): TGCAGTGCTAGAGTATCCAGTTTGAACACTGAAGCTTTCTTT.